The 10 T cell receptor beta chains below all came from one sample that was sequenced in a study of CD8+ T cells in alopecia areata. Reverse transcribed after extraction, RNA yielded cDNA as the sequencing template. Method: immunoSEQ multiplex PCR; TCRdb's copy keeps in-frame clones and lacks some. The top ten hold under 0.55% of the sample, which has roughly 220,000 clones, 35% to 45% seen once. As to treatment: oral pan-JAK inhibitor, 5-10 mg twice daily. Sample: CD4+ T cells sorted from blood, taken between weeks 30 and 35, from a patient treated with tofacitinib. These receptors originate from a human donor with alopecia areata.

The J gene is TRBJ2-2, the V gene TRBV6-5; no reliable D call. Germline V gene lookup returns CDR1 MNHEY and CDR2 SVGAGI. This CDR3 is 14 amino acids long. V lost 8 bases, J lost 4 bases, and 14 bases lay in between. This CDR3 reads CASGLRFSTGELFF. The CDR3, as DNA: TGTGCCAGCGGCCTTCGCTTTTCCACCGGGGAGCTGTTTTTT.

The chain has TRBV6-1 and TRBJ1-5; D may be TRBD1 (6 bases). This CDR3 is built from 13 residues. The V gene lost 6 bases and the J gene lost 7 bases, with 13 bases spanning the gap. Per germline, CDR1 MNHNS and CDR2 SASEGT. The CDR3 region has the DNA TGTGCCAGCAGGGGGACATCGGGACAGCCCCAGCATTTT. It codes for CASRGTSGQPQHF.

V and J are TRBV10-3 and TRBJ2-7, with 10 bases that match TRBD1. CDR3 size: 15 residues. V lost 2 bases to trimming and J lost 4 bases; unmatched junction nucleotides: 5. Germline lookup yields CDR1 ENHRY and CDR2 SYGVKD. For the CDR3, the DNA is TGTGCCATCAGTGAGGAAGGGACAGGGGAGTACGAGCAGTACTTC. Its protein product is CAISEEGTGEYEQYF.

The chain recombines TRBV29-1 with TRBJ2-3; tentative D call: TRBD2 (6 bases). This CDR3 has 12 amino acids. The V and J ends lost 5 bases and 8 bases respectively, with 14 bases between them. Germline CDR1 SQVTM, CDR2 ANQGSEA. The CDR3 loop is CSVTELRGTQYF. CDR3 nucleotide sequence: TGCAGCGTTACAGAACTGCGGGGTACGCAGTATTTT.

This rearrangement joins TRBV19 to TRBJ2-7; D unclear. The CDR3 is 14 residues long. Trimming removed 6 bases from V and 1 base from J, with 13 bases in between. Germline V gene sequence: CDR1 LNHDA, CDR2 SQIVND (reference sequence). In DNA form, the CDR3 reads TGTGCCAGTAGCCCACAGAGTATTTCCTACGAGCAGTACTTC. This sequence encodes CASSPQSISYEQYF. Looking up the rest from reference TRBV19 and TRBJ2-7 gives the full variable domain: DGGITQSPKYLFRKEGQNVTLSCEQNLNHDAMYWYRQDPGQGLRLIYYSQIVNDFQKGDIAEGYSVSREKKESFPLTVTSAQKNPTAFYLCASSPQSISYEQYFGPGTRLTVT.

As for this clone: One end of the junction varies from germline; a read error may be responsible. V is TRBV20-1 and J is TRBJ1-1; D remains unclear. The length of the CDR3 is 11 residues. Germline-derived CDR1 and CDR2 are DFQATT and SNEGSKA (reference sequence). CDR3 DNA: TGCAGTGCTGGAGAGTACACTGAAGCTTTCTTT. As protein: CSAGEYTEAFF.

The chain carries TRBV6-5 and TRBJ2-5, with D perhaps given as TRBD1 or TRBD2 (5 bases each). Germline values: CDR1 MNHEY, CDR2 SVGAGI. The CDR3 is 15 residues long. Trimming took off 3 bases at V and 4 bases at J, with 15 bases between the two ends. CDR3 residues: CASSYGGRGAETQYF. The CDR3 nucleotides read TGTGCCAGCAGTTATGGGGGTCGAGGGGCAGAGACCCAGTACTTC.

This clone was seen only once. The junction and the germline gene differ at one end; a read error may be behind it. J is TRBJ2-1 and V is TRBV7-7; possible D gene TRBD2, 5 bases. From germline, CDR1 is SSHAT and CDR2 FNYEAQ (reference sequence). The CDR3 is 16 residues long. CDR3 DNA sequence: TGTGCTAGCAGCTTAGCGCAAGGTAGACCCTACAATGAGCAGTTCTTC. Translating it yields CASSLAQGRPYNEQFF.

On this clone itself: The sample carries other DNA sequences with the same CDR3. V gene TRBV5-1 combines with J gene TRBJ2-2; TRBD1 aligns across 11 bases. Per germline, CDR1 SGHRS and CDR2 YFSETQ. The CDR3 is 15 amino acids. The V gene end was trimmed by 4 bases and the J gene end by 6 bases; junction bases not matched to a gene: 5. The CDR3 DNA reads as TGCGCCAGCAGCCCCCGGGACAGGGGGTCCGGGGAGCTGTTTTTT. It specifies CASSPRDRGSGELFF.

This clone was seen only a few times. The chain carries TRBV30 and TRBJ1-2; 8 bases map to TRBD1. V lost 0 bases, J lost 7 bases, and 7 bases stayed unmatched. The CDR3 runs to 14 residues. Germline-derived CDR1 and CDR2 are GTSNPN and SVGIG (reference sequence). CDR3 nucleotide sequence: TGTGCCTGGAGTGTAATGGACAGGGTACGTGGCTACACCTTC. It yields the protein CAWSVMDRVRGYTF.